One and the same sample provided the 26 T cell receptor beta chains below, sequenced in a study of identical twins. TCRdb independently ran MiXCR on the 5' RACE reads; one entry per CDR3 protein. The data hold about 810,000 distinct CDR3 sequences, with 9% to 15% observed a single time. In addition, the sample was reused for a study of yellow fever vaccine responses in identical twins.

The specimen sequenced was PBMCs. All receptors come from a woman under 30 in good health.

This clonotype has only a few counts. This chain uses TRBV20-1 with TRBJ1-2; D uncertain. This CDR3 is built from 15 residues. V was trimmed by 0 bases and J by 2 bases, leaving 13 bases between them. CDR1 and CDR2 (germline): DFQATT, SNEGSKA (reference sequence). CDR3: CSARDLAEGNYGYTF. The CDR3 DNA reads TGCAGTGCTAGAGATCTCGCAGAAGGAAACTATGGCTACACCTTC.

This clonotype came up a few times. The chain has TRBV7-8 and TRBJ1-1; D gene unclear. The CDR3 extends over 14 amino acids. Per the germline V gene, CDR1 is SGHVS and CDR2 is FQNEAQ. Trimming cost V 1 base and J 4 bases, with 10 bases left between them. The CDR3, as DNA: TGTGCCAGCAGCTTAGAGGTTTCGCGCACTGAAGCTTTCTTT. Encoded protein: CASSLEVSRTEAFF.

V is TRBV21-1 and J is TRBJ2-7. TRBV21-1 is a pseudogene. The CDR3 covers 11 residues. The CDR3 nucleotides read TGTGCCAGCAGCAAGCACTACGAGCAGTACGTC. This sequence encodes CASSKHYEQYV.

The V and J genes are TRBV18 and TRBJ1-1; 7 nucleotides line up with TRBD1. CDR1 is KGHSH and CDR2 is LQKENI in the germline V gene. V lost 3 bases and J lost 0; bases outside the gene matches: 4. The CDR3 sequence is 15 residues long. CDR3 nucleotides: TGTGCCAGCTCACCGTGGACAGGAGTGAACACTGAAGCTTTCTTT. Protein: CASSPWTGVNTEAFF.

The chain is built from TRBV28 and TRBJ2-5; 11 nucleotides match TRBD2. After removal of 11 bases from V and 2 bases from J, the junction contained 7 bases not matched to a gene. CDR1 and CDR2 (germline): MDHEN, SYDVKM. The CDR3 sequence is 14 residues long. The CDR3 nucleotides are TGTGCCTACTCGGGACTAGCGGTTCAAGAGACCCAGTACTTC. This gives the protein CAYSGLAVQETQYF. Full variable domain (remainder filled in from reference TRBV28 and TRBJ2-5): DVKVTQSSRYLVKRTGEKVFLECVQDMDHENMFWYRQDPGLGLRLIYFSYDVKMKEKGDIPEGYSVSREKKERFSLILESASTNQTSMYLCAYSGLAVQETQYFGPGTRLLVL.

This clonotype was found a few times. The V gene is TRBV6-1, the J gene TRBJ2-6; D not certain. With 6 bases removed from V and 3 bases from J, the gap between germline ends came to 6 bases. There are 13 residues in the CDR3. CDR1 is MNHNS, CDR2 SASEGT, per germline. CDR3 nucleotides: TGTGCCAGCAGCAACCTTGGGGCCAACGTCCTGACTTTC. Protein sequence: CASSNLGANVLTF.

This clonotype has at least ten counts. CDR3 bases: TGTGCCAGCTCACCGTACGGTGACGAGACCCAGTACTTC. Translation gives CASSPYGDETQYF. This rearrangement joins TRBV18 to TRBJ2-5; no clear D gene. The CDR3 runs to 13 residues. The germline gives CDR1 KGHSH, CDR2 LQKENI. V dropped 3 bases and J dropped 5 bases, with 10 bases sitting between them.

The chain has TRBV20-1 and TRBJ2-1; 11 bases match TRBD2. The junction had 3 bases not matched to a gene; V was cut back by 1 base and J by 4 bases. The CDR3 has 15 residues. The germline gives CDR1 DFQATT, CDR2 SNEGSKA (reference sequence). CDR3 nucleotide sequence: TGCAGTGCTAGAGTCGGGACTAGCGGTTACAATGAGCAGTTCTTC. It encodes CSARVGTSGYNEQFF.

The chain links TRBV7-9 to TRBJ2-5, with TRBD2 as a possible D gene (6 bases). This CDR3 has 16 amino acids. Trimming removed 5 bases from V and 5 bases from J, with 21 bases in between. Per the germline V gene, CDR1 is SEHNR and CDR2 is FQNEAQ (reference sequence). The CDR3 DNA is TGTGCCAGCAGCCTAGTAGCCGGCGGCGGGGCGGAGACCCAGTACTTC. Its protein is CASSLVAGGGAETQYF.

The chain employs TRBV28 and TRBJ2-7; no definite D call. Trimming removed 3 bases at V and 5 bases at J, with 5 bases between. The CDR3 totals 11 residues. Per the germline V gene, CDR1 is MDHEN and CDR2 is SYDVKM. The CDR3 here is CASSLFHEQYV. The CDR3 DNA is TGTGCCAGCAGTTTGTTCCACGAGCAGTACGTC.

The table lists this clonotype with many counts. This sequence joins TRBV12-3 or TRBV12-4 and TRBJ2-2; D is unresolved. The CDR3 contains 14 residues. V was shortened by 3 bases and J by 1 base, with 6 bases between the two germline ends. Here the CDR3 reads CASSLGWNTGELFF. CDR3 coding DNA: TGTGCCAGCAGTTTGGGCTGGAACACCGGGGAGCTGTTTTTT.

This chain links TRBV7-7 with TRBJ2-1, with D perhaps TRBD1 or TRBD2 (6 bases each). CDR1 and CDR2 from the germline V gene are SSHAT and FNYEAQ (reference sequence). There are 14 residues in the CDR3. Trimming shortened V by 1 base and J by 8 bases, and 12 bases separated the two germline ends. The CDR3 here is CASSLVGGLDEQFF. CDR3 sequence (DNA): TGTGCCAGCAGCTTAGTAGGGGGGCTTGATGAGCAGTTCTTC.

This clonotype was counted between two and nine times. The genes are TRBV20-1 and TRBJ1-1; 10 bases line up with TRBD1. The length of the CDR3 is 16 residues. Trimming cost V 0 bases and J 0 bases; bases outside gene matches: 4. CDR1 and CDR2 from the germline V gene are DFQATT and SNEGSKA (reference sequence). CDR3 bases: TGCAGTGCTAGAGATTGGGACAGGGGTTTGAACACTGAAGCTTTCTTT. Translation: CSARDWDRGLNTEAFF.

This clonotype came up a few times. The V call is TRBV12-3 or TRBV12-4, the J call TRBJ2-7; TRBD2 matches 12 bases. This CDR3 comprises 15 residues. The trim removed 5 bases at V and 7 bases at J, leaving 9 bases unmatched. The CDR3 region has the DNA TGTGCCAGCAGTGCCAGACTAGCGGGAGAGTGGGAGCAGTACTTC. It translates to CASSARLAGEWEQYF.

The CDR3 DNA is TGTGCCAGCAGCCCCGGTGAGGGAGGCACTGAAGCTTTCTTT. The encoded protein is CASSPGEGGTEAFF. The J gene is TRBJ1-1, the V gene TRBV28, with unresolved D. The CDR3 loop spans 14 amino acids. CDR1 is MDHEN, CDR2 SYDVKM, per germline. V was pared by 6 bases and J by 4 bases, with 15 bases between.

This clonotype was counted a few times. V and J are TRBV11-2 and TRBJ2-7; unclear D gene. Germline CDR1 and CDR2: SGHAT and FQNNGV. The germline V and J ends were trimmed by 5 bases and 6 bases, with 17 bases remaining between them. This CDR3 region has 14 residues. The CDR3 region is CASSRTFSGGEQYV. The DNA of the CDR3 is TGTGCCAGCAGCCGAACCTTTTCGGGTGGCGAGCAGTACGTC.

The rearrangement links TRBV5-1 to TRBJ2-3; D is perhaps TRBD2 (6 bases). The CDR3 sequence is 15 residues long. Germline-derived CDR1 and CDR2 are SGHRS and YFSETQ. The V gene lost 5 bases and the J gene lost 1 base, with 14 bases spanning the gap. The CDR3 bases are TGCGCCAGCAGTCGTATGACGGGGGGCACAGATACGCAGTATTTT. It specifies CASSRMTGGTDTQYF.

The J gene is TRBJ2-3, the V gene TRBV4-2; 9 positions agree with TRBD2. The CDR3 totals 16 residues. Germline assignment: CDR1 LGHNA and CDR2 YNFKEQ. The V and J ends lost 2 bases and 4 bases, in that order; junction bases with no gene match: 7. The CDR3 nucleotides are TGTGCCAGCAGCCAATCTCCGGGACTAGCTTCAGATACGCAGTATTTT. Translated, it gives CASSQSPGLASDTQYF.

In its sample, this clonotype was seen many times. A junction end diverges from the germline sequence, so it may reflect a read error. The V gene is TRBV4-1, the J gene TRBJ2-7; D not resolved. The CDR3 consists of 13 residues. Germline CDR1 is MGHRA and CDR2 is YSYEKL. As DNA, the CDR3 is TGTGCCAGCAGCCAAGAAGGAAACTACGAGCAGTACTTC. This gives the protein CASSQEGNYEQYF.

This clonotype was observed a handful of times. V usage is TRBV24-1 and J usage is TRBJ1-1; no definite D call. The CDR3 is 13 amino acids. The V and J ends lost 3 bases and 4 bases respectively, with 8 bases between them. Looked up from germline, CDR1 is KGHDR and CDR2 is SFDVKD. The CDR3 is CATSDEKGTEAFF. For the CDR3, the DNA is TGTGCCACCAGTGATGAAAAGGGCACTGAAGCTTTCTTT.

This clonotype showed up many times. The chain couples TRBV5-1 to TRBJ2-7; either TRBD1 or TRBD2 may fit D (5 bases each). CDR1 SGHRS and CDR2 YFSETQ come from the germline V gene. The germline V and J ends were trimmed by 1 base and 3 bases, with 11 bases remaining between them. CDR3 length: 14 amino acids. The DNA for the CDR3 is TGCGCCAGCAGCTTGTTTGGGGGTAACTACGAGCAGTACTTC. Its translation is CASSLFGGNYEQYF.

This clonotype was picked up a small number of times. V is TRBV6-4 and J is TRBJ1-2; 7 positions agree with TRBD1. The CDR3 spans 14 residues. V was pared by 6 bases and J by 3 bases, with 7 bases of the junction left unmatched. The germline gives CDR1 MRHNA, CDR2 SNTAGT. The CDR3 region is CASSQTGSDYGYTF. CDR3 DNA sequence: TGTGCCAGCAGCCAGACAGGGTCTGACTATGGCTACACCTTC.

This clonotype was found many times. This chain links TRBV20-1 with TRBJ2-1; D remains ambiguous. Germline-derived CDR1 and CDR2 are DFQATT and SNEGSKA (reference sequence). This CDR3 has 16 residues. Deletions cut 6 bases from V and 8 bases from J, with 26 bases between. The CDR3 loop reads CSAPTPWGSITDEQFF. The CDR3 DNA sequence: TGCAGTGCACCGACCCCCTGGGGTAGCATCACTGATGAGCAGTTCTTC.

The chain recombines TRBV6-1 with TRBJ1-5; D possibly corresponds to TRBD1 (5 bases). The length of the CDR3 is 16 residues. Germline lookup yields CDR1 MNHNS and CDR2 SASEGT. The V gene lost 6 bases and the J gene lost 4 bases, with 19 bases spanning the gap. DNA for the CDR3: TGTGCCAGCAGGTCTTCGGACACCCCAATTAATCAGCCCCAGCATTTT. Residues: CASRSSDTPINQPQHF.

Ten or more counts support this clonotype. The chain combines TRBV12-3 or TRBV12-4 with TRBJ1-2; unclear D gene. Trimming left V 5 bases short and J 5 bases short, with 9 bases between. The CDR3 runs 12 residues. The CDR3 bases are TGTGCCAGCAGTAAAGGAGGGTATGGCTACACCTTC. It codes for CASSKGGYGYTF.

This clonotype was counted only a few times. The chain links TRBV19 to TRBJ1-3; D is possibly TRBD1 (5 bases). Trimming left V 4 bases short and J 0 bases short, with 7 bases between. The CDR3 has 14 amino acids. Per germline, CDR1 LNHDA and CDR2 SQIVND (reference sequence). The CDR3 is CASSRDVSGNTIYF. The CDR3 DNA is TGTGCCAGTAGTAGGGACGTCTCTGGAAACACCATATATTTT.